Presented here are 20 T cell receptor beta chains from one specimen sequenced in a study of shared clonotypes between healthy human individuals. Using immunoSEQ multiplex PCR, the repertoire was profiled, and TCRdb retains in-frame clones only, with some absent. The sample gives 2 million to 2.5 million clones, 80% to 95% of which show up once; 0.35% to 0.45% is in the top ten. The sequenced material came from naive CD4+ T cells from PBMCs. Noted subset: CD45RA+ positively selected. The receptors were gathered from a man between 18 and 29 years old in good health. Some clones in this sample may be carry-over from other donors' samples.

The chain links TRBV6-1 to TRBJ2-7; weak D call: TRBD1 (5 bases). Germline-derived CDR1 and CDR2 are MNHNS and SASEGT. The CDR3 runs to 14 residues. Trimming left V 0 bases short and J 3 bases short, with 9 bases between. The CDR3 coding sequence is TGTGCCAGCAGTGAAGCGGTAGGGGTCTACGAGCAGTACTTC. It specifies CASSEAVGVYEQYF.

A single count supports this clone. The CDR3 is CASSLTPTTGKQDTQYF. The DNA for the CDR3 is TGTGCCAGCAGCTTAACCCCAACGACAGGGAAGCAAGATACGCAGTATTTT. The rearrangement joins TRBV7-9 to TRBJ2-3, with 7 bases fitting TRBD1. V shed 2 bases, J shed 5 bases, and the junction held 13 bases outside the gene matches. The V gene's germline CDR1 is SEHNR and CDR2 FQNEAQ (reference sequence). The length of the CDR3 is 17 residues.

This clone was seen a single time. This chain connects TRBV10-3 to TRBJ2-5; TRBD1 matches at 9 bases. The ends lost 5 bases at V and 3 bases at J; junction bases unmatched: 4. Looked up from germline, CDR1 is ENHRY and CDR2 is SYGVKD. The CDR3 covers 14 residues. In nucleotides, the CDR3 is TGTGCCATCAGTACGACAGGGGGAGAAGAGACCCAGTACTTC. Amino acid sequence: CAISTTGGEETQYF.

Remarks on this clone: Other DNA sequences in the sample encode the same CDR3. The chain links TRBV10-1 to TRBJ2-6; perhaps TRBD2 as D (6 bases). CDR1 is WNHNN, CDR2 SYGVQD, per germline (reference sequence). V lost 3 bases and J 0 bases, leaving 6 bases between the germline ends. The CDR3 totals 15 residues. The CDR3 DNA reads TGCGCCAGCAGTGACGGGGGCTCTGGGGCCAACGTCCTGACTTTC. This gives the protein CASSDGGSGANVLTF.

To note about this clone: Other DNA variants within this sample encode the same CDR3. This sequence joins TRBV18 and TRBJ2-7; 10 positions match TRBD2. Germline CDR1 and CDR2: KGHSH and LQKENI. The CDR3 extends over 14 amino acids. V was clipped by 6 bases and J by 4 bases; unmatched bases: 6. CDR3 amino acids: CASSPTSGDYEQYF. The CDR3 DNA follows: TGTGCCAGCTCGCCTACTAGCGGGGATTACGAGCAGTACTTC.

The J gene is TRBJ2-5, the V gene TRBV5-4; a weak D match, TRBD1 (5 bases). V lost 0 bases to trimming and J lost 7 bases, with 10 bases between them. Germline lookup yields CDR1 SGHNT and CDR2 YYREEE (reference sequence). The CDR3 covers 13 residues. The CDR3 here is CASSLEGLGTQYF. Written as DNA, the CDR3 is TGTGCCAGCAGCTTGGAGGGGTTAGGGACCCAGTACTTC.

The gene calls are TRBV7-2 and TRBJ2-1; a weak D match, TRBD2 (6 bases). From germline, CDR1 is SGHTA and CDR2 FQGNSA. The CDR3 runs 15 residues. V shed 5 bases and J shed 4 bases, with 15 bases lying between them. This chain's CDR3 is CASSPPRGLYNEQFF. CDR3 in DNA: TGTGCCAGCAGCCCACCGAGGGGACTGTACAATGAGCAGTTCTTC.

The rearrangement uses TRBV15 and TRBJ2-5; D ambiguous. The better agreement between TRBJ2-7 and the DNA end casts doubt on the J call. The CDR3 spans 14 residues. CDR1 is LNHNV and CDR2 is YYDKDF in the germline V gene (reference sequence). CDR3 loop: CATSRGAGYYEQYF. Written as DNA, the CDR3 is TGTGCCACCAGCAGAGGGGCAGGCTACTACGAGCAGTACTTC.

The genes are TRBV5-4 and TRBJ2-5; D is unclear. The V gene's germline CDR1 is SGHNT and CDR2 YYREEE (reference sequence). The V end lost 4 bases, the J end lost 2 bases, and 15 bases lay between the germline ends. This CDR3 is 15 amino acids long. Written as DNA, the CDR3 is TGTGCCAGCAGCCCCTCCCAGAGGATACAAGAGACCCAGTACTTC. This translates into CASSPSQRIQETQYF.

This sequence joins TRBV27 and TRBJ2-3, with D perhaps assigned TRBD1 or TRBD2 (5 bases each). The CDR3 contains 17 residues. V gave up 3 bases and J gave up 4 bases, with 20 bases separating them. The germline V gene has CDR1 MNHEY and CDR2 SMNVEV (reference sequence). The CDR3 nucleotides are TGTGCCAGCAGTTTTGGGGACCCGCGTCTAGCAGCAGATACGCAGTATTTT. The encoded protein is CASSFGDPRLAADTQYF.

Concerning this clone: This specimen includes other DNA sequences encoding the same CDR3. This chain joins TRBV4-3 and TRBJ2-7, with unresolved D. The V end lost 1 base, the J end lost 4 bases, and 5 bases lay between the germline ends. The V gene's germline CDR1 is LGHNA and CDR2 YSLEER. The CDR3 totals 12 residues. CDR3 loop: CASSQVGYEQYF. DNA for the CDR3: TGCGCCAGCAGCCAAGTTGGGTACGAGCAGTACTTC.

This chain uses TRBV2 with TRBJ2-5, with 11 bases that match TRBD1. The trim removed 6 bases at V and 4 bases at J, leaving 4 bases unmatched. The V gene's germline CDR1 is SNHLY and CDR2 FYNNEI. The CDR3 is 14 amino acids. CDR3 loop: CASSQGQGVETQYF. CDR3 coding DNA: TGTGCCAGCAGCCAGGGACAGGGGGTAGAGACCCAGTACTTC.

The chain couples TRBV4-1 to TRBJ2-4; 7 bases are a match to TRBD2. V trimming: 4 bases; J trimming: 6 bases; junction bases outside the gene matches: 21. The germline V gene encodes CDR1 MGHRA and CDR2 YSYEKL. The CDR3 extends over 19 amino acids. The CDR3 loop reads CASSLSVGPTSERGNIQYF. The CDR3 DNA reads TGCGCCAGCAGCCTTAGTGTAGGACCCACAAGCGAGCGGGGAAACATTCAGTACTTC.

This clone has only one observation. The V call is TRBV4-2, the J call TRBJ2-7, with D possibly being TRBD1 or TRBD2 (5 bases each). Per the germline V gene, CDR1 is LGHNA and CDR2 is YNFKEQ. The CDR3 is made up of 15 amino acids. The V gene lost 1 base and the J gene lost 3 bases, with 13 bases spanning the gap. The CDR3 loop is CASSQVGRNIYEQYF. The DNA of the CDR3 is TGTGCCAGCAGCCAAGTGGGACGCAACATCTACGAGCAGTACTTC.

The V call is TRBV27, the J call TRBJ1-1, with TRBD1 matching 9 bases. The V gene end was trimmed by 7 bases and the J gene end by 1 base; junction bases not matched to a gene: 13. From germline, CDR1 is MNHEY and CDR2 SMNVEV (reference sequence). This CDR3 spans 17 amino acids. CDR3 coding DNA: TGTGCCAGCAAAAAAGGGACAGGGAAACGTGAGAACACTGAAGCTTTCTTT. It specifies CASKKGTGKRENTEAFF.

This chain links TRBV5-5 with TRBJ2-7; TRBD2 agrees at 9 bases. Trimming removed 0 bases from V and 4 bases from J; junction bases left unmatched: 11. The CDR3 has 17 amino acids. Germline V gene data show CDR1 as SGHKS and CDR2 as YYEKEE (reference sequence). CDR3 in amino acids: CASSLGPSSGMVYEQYF. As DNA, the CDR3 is TGTGCCAGCAGCTTGGGTCCCTCTAGCGGGATGGTATACGAGCAGTACTTC.

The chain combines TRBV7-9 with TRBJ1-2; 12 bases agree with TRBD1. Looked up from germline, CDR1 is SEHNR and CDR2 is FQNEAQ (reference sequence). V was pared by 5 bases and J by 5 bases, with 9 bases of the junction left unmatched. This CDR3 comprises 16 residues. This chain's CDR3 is CASSQGLGQGAYGYTF. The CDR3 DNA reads TGTGCCAGCAGCCAAGGCTTGGGACAGGGGGCTTATGGCTACACCTTC.

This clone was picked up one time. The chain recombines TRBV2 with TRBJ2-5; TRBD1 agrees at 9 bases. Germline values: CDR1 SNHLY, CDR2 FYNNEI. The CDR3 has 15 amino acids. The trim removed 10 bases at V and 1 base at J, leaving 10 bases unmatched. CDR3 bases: TGTGCCAACCAATGGGACAGGGCCTTCCAAGAGACCCAGTACTTC. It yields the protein CANQWDRAFQETQYF.

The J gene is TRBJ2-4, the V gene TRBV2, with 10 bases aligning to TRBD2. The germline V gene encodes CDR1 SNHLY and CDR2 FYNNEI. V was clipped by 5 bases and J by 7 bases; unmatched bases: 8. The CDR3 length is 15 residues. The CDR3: CASSTLAGALNIQYF. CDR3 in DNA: TGTGCCAGCAGTACCCTAGCGGGAGCGCTGAACATTCAGTACTTC.

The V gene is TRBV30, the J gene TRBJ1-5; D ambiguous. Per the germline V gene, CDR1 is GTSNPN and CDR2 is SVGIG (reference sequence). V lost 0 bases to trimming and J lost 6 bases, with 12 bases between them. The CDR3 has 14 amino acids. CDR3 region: CAWSVIRNGQPQHF. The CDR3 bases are TGTGCCTGGAGTGTAATCAGAAATGGTCAGCCCCAGCATTTT.